This TCR beta chain was identified in a study of T cells in Graves' hyperthyroidism and ophthalmopathy. The CDR3 loop spans 20 amino acids. The germline CDR1 and CDR2 sequences are MNHEY and SVGAGI. V lost 10 bases to trimming and J lost 5 bases, with 36 bases between them. Patients were aged 18 to 65, had disease duration under 2 months, and had newly diagnosed hyperthyroidism. Exclusions: uncontrolled infection, other autoimmune disease, pregnancy, lactation. This clonotype occurred many times. What was amplified from RNA transcripts were TCR beta CDR3 regions. Researchers ran a first-round RT-PCR on the TCR CDR3 using the HTBI primer set. TCRdb called the multiplex PCR reads again in MiXCR, with one record for every CDR3 protein. The sample shows 350,000 to 400,000 distinct CDR3 sequences, about 18% of them seen only once.

This chain connects TRBV6-5 to TRBJ1-5, with a tentative D call TRBD1 (6 bases). The sample taken for sequencing was blood. The receptor's source is a woman between 18 and 29 years old with Graves' hyperthyroidism. CDR3 residues: CATTKTLGGPLTLGDQPQHF. CDR3 nucleotide sequence: TGTGCCACCACAAAAACCCTGGGGGGCCCCCTGACTCTGGGCGATCAGCCCCAGCATTTT.